This T cell receptor beta chain derives from a study of T cells in Graves' hyperthyroidism and ophthalmopathy. At the level of the study: Once the initial diagnosis was made, peripheral blood was obtained before any treatment.

In making diagnoses, clinical symptoms, serum thyroxine and TRAb, thyroid ultrasound and orbital computed tomography were all used. Each 10 ml fresh peripheral blood draw supplied the PBMCs. In germline, CDR1 is SGDLS, CDR2 YYNGEE. V was shortened by 3 bases and J by 9 bases, with 16 bases between the two germline ends. This CDR3 is built from 15 residues. TCR beta CDR3 regions were amplified from RNA. TCR CDR3 underwent first-round RT-PCR with the HTBI primer set. From the multiplex PCR reads, TCRdb called clonotypes with MiXCR, one entry per CDR3 protein. The sample consists of 300,000 to 450,000 distinct CDR3 sequences, 14% to 15% of them appearing once. This clonotype was recorded a few times.

The chain couples TRBV9 to TRBJ1-6; D is unclear. Sequences were obtained from blood. The receptor was isolated from a woman under 40 with Graves' hyperthyroidism. CDR3 protein: CASSDRSGNVSPLHF. DNA of the CDR3: TGTGCCAGCAGCGACCGTTCGGGGAACGTTTCACCCCTCCACTTT.